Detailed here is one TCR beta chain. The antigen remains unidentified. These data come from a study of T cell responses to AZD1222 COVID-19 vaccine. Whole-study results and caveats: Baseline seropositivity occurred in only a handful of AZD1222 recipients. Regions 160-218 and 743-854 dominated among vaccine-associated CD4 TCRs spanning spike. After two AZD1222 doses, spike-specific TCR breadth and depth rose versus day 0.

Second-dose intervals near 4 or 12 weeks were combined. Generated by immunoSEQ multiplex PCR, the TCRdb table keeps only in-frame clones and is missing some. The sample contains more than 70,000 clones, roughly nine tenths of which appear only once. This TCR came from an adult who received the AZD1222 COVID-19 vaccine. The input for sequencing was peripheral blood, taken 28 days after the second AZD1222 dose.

CDR3 bases: TGCGCCAGCAGTAACACCATCCGACATATTAACTATGGCTACACCTTC. This encodes CASSNTIRHINYGYTF. V is TRBV10-2 and J is TRBJ1-2; D is undetermined. Germline V gene lookup returns CDR1 WSHSY and CDR2 SAAADI. The length of the CDR3 is 16 residues. V shed 5 bases and J shed 1 base, with 17 bases lying between them.